These T cell receptor beta chains were read from a single sample in a study of tumor-infiltrating lymphocytes in primary liver carcinoma. One entry per CDR3 protein results from TCRdb running MiXCR on the multiplex PCR reads. The data show 300,000 to 350,000 distinct CDR3 sequences, with 65% seen just once and approximately 5.9% held by the top ten. Sequencing was done on a sample of peripheral blood. The receptors derive from a man aged 40-50 years with primary liver carcinoma and hepatitis B virus infection. The CDR3 runs from the conserved cysteine through the conserved F or W. A D gene is named only where the DNA matches it firmly. A clone size is listed for some rows: how often the clone was seen (once, few, many), or a class if it is expanded.

D: NA
size: many
J: TRBJ1-5
V: TRBV11-2
DNA: TGTGCCAGCAGCTCCTCCCACAATCAGCCCCAGCATTTT
CDR3: CASSSSHNQPQHF

D: NA
size: NA
J: TRBJ2-1
V: TRBV11-2
DNA: TGTACCAGCAGCCTCCCACAGCGCCCCTACAATGAGCAGTTCTTC
CDR3: CTSSLPQRPYNEQFF

D: NA
size: NA
J: TRBJ2-1
V: TRBV11-1
DNA: TGTGTCAGCACCACCTCTCCCTGGACGTCGGGCGCGGTTAGTGAGCAGTTCTTC
CDR3: CVSTTSPWTSGAVSEQFF

D: NA
size: NA
J: TRBJ1-5
V: TRBV11-2
DNA: TGTGGCAGCAGCACCGGACGGTTTCCCGAGCCCCAGCATTTT
CDR3: CGSSTGRFPEPQHF

D: TRBD2
size: NA
J: TRBJ2-5
V: TRBV12-3/TRBV12-4
DNA: TGTGCCAGCAGTCTCCGTCGAGTAGCGGGAGGCTGGGAGACCCAGTACTTC
CDR3: CASSLRRVAGGWETQYF

D: NA
size: NA
J: TRBJ2-1
V: TRBV11-2
DNA: TGTACCAGCTCCCCTGGGGCAGGGGAGAATGAGCAGTTCTTT
CDR3: CTSSPGAGENEQFF

D: NA
size: many
J: TRBJ1-3
V: TRBV11-2
DNA: TGTGCCAGCAGCTCCCAGGTTTTCTCTGGAAACACCATATATTTT
CDR3: CASSSQVFSGNTIYF

D: NA
size: NA
J: TRBJ1-2
V: TRBV12-3/TRBV12-4
DNA: TGTGCCAGCAGTGCAAATATGGGGGGCGTCTTCTGCGACTACACCTTC
CDR3: CASSANMGGVFCDYTF

D: NA
size: NA
J: TRBJ1-1
V: TRBV5-4
DNA: TGTGCCAGCAGCTTCAGGGGCCCGAACACTGAAGCTTTCTTT
CDR3: CASSFRGPNTEAFF

D: NA
size: NA
J: TRBJ1-2
V: TRBV28
DNA: TGTGTGTACCTGGCAGGGGAAAACTATGGCTACACCTTC
CDR3: CVYLAGENYGYTF

D: NA
size: once
J: TRBJ2-1
V: TRBV20-1
DNA: TGCAGTGCTAGAGATAATGCGGTAGGCAGCTACAATGAGCAGTTCTTC
CDR3: CSARDNAVGSYNEQFF

D: TRBD2
size: NA
J: TRBJ2-1
V: TRBV24-1
DNA: TGTGCCACCAATGAAAGGGTAGCGGGAGTACTGAATGAGCAGTTCTTC
CDR3: CATNERVAGVLNEQFF

D: TRBD1
size: NA
J: TRBJ1-5
V: TRBV12-3/TRBV12-4
DNA: TGTGCCAGCAGTTTGCAATCAGGGGGCCATCAGCCCCTGCATTTT
CDR3: CASSLQSGGHQPLHF

D: TRBD2
size: NA
J: TRBJ2-1
V: TRBV11-1
DNA: TGTGCCAGCAGCTCTAGCGGGAGCTCCTACAATGAGCACTTTTTC
CDR3: CASSSSGSSYNEHFF

D: NA
size: NA
J: TRBJ2-7
V: TRBV24-1
DNA: TGTGCCTCCAGTGATGCAGGGAGCTCCTACGAGCAGTACTTC
CDR3: CASSDAGSSYEQYF

D: TRBD1
size: NA
J: TRBJ2-1
V: TRBV28
DNA: TGTGCCAGCAGTTTAGTAAAGGCGGGGCTTAGGACAGGGGAGAACAATGAGCAGTTCTTC
CDR3: CASSLVKAGLRTGENNEQFF

D: NA
size: many
J: TRBJ2-2
V: TRBV12-3/TRBV12-4
DNA: TGTGCCAGCAGCTTAAACACCGGGGAGCTGTTTTTT
CDR3: CASSLNTGELFF

D: TRBD1
size: NA
J: TRBJ1-3
V: TRBV30
DNA: TGTGCCTGGAGTTTGACAGGGGGAAATGGAAACACCATATATTTT
CDR3: CAWSLTGGNGNTIYF

D: NA
size: NA
J: TRBJ2-2
V: TRBV11-2
DNA: TGTGCCTGCCGCTTCGGTACGAGAAACAGCGGGGAGCTGTTTTTT
CDR3: CACRFGTRNSGELFF

D: TRBD2
size: few
J: TRBJ2-1
V: TRBV19
DNA: TGTGCCAGTACTCCGGGACTAGTTAACAATGAGCAGTTCTTC
CDR3: CASTPGLVNNEQFF

D: TRBD2
size: NA
J: TRBJ2-1
V: TRBV29-1
DNA: TGCAGCGCCCGGGCATGGGAGGGGCAGTACCAAGAGACCCAGTTCTTC
CDR3: CSARAWEGQYQETQFF

D: NA
size: NA
J: TRBJ2-5
V: TRBV5-1
DNA: TGCGCCAGCAGCTTGACACAGTCACAGGAGACCCAGTACTTC
CDR3: CASSLTQSQETQYF

D: NA
size: NA
J: TRBJ2-5
V: TRBV5-1
DNA: TGCGCCAGCAGCTTGGACAGCGTCCAAGAGACCCAGTACTTC
CDR3: CASSLDSVQETQYF

D: NA
size: few
J: TRBJ1-1
V: TRBV30
DNA: TGTGCCTGGAGTCCTACCCAGAACACTGAAGCTTTCTTT
CDR3: CAWSPTQNTEAFF

D: NA
size: NA
J: TRBJ1-4
V: TRBV7-9
DNA: TGTGCCAACAGCCCTAAGAGCCATGAAAAACTGTTTTTT
CDR3: CANSPKSHEKLFF

D: NA
size: many
J: TRBJ2-7
V: TRBV10-3
DNA: TGTGCCATCACTCGGGACCGCTCCTACGAGCAGTACTTC
CDR3: CAITRDRSYEQYF

D: NA
size: many
J: TRBJ2-1
V: TRBV6-5
DNA: TGTGCCAGCAGTTACAGGCTCCACAATGAGCAGTTCTTC
CDR3: CASSYRLHNEQFF

D: TRBD2
size: NA
J: TRBJ2-5
V: TRBV5-6
DNA: TGTACCAGCAGCCTACTAGCTAGCGTCGGGAGGAGGTCACGAGAGACCCAGTACTTC
CDR3: CTSSLLASVGRRSRETQYF

D: NA
size: NA
J: TRBJ2-7
V: TRBV11-2
DNA: TGTGCCAGCAGCCCAAGACTAGAGGGAGACCACGAGCAGCACTTC
CDR3: CASSPRLEGDHEQHF

D: TRBD2
size: NA
J: TRBJ2-1
V: TRBV7-9
DNA: TGTGCCAGCAGCCTCGATCTAGCGGGGGGCAATGAGCAGTTCTTC
CDR3: CASSLDLAGGNEQFF

D: NA
size: many
J: TRBJ1-4
V: TRBV10-3
DNA: TGTGCCATCAGTGAGTTGTCCGGGGGTGAAAAACTGTTTTTT
CDR3: CAISELSGGEKLFF

D: NA
size: NA
J: TRBJ2-7
V: TRBV4-2
DNA: TGTACCAGCAGCCAAGATCCCTCCAGGGTCCAAGGCTATGAGCAGTACTTC
CDR3: CTSSQDPSRVQGYEQYF

D: TRBD1
size: NA
J: TRBJ1-2
V: TRBV5-1
DNA: TGCGCCAGCAGCACGGGTCTGGGACAGGGAGACGGCTACACCTTC
CDR3: CASSTGLGQGDGYTF

D: NA
size: once
J: TRBJ2-1
V: TRBV11-2
DNA: TGTGCCAGCATCTTAGGTGTAGGGGTATACAATGAGCAGTTCTTC
CDR3: CASILGVGVYNEQFF

D: NA
size: many
J: TRBJ2-5
V: TRBV29-1
DNA: TGCAGCGTTGAATCCGCAGGGAAAGAGACCCAGTACTTC
CDR3: CSVESAGKETQYF

D: NA
size: NA
J: TRBJ2-3
V: TRBV12-3/TRBV12-4
DNA: TGTGCCAGCAGAGCCGGAGCCTGGGGCGCAGATACGCAGTATTTT
CDR3: CASRAGAWGADTQYF

D: TRBD1
size: NA
J: TRBJ1-1
V: TRBV28
DNA: TGTGCCAGCACCCTGGACAGGCCGAACACTGAAGCTTTCTTT
CDR3: CASTLDRPNTEAFF

D: NA
size: NA
J: TRBJ1-1
V: TRBV19
DNA: TGTGCCAGTATAATGGGGGGGACGGACACTGAAGCTTTCTTT
CDR3: CASIMGGTDTEAFF

D: NA
size: many
J: TRBJ2-6
V: TRBV6-5
DNA: TGTGCCAGCAGTTACTCCCCCAGCACTGGGGCCAACGTCCTGACTTTC
CDR3: CASSYSPSTGANVLTF

D: NA
size: NA
J: TRBJ1-2
V: TRBV5-1
DNA: TGCGCCAGCACCGGGTTTGACGGCTACACCTTC
CDR3: CASTGFDGYTF

D: NA
size: many
J: TRBJ2-3
V: TRBV4-1
DNA: TGCGCCAGCAGCCAAGATTTACAAAGGACAGTGGGAGGCACAGATACGCAGTATTTT
CDR3: CASSQDLQRTVGGTDTQYF

D: NA
size: few
J: TRBJ1-3
V: TRBV7-9
DNA: TGTGCCAGCAGCTTGCAAGGAAACACCATATATTTT
CDR3: CASSLQGNTIYF

D: TRBD2
size: once
J: TRBJ2-1
V: TRBV4-3
DNA: TGCGCCATCAGCCAATATATAACGGGGGGTCCCTACAATGAGCAGTTCTTC
CDR3: CAISQYITGGPYNEQFF

D: TRBD1
size: NA
J: TRBJ2-6
V: TRBV6-1
DNA: TGTGCCAGAAGCCCCGGGACAGGGGCTGGGGCCAATGTCCTGACTTTC
CDR3: CARSPGTGAGANVLTF

D: TRBD2
size: NA
J: TRBJ2-1
V: TRBV12-3/TRBV12-4
DNA: TGTGCCAGCAGTTTAGTGGGGGGTAGCGGGAGAGCTTGGAAAGAGCAGTTCTTC
CDR3: CASSLVGGSGRAWKEQFF

D: TRBD1
size: once
J: TRBJ2-7
V: TRBV11-2
DNA: TGTGCCAGCAGCTGGGGACAGGGGACCCTGAGCTCCTACGAGCAGTACTTC
CDR3: CASSWGQGTLSSYEQYF

D: TRBD2
size: many
J: TRBJ2-1
V: TRBV4-3
DNA: TGCGCCAGCAGCCAAGTAGCGGGAGGGTACAATGAGCAGTTCTTC
CDR3: CASSQVAGGYNEQFF